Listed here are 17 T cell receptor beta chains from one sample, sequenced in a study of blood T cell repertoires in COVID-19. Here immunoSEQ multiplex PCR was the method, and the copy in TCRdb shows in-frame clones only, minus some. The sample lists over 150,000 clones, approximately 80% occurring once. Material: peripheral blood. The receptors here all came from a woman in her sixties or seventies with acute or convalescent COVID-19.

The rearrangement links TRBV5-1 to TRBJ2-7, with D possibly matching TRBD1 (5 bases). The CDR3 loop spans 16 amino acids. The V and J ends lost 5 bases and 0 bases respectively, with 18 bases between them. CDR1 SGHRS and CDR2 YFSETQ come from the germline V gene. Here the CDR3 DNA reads TGCGCCAGCAGTCCTGGACCATTTGGGGCCTCCTACGAGCAGTACTTC. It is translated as CASSPGPFGASYEQYF.

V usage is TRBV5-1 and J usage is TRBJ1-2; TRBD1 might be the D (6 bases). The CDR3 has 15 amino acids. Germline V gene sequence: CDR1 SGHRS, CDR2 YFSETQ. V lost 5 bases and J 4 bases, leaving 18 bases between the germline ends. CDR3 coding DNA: TGCGCCAGCAGAAACCCCCTTGCAGGGGCCTATGGCTACACCTTC. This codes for CASRNPLAGAYGYTF.

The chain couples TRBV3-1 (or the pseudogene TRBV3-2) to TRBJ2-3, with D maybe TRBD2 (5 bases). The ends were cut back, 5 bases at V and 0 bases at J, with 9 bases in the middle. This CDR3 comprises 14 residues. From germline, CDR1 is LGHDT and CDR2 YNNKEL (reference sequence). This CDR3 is CASSAGSSTDTQYF. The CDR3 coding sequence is TGTGCCAGCAGCGCGGGCTCTAGCACAGATACGCAGTATTTT.

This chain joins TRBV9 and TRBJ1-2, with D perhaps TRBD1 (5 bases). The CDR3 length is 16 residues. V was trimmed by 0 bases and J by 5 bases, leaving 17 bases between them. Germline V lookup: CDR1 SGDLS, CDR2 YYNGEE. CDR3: CASSVARSGLYYGYTF. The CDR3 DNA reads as TGTGCCAGCAGCGTAGCTCGGTCGGGACTATATTATGGCTACACCTTC.

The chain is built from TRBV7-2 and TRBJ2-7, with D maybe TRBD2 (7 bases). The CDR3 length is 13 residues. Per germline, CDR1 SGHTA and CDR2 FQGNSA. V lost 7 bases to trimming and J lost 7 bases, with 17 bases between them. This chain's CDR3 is CASNLGAGAEQYF. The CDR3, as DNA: TGTGCCAGCAACTTGGGGGCGGGGGCTGAGCAGTACTTC.

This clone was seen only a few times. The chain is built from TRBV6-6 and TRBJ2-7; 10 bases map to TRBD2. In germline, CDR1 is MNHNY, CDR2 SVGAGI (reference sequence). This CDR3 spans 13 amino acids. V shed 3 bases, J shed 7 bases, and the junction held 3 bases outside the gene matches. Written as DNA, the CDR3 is TGTGCCAGCAGTTATCAGACTAGCGGGGAGCAGTACTTC. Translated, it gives CASSYQTSGEQYF.

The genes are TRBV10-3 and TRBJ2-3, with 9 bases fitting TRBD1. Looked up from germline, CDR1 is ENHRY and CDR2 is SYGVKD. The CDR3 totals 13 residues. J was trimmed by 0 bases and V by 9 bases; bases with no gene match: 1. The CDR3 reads CAMGTGSTDTQYF. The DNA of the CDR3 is TGTGCCATGGGGACAGGGAGCACAGATACGCAGTATTTT.

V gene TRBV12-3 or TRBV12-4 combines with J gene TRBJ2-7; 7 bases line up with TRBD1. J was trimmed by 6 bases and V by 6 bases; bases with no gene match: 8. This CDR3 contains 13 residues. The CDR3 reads CASSSDRVGEQYF. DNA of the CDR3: TGTGCCAGCAGCTCTGACAGGGTCGGCGAGCAGTACTTC.

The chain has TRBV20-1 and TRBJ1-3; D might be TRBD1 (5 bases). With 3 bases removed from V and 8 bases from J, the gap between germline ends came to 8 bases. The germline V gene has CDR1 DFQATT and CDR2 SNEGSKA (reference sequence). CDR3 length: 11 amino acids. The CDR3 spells CSASRGDTIYF. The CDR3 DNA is TGCAGTGCTAGTCGGGGGGACACCATATATTTT.

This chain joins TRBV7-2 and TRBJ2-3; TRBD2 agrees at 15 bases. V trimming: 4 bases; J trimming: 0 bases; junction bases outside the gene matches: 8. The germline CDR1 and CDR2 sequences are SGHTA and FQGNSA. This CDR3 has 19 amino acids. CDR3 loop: CASSWGTSGGSSSTDTQYF. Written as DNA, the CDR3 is TGTGCCAGCAGCTGGGGGACTAGCGGGGGGTCGTCTAGCACAGATACGCAGTATTTT.

CDR3 amino acids: CASRWGGTSTDTQYF. In DNA form, the CDR3 reads TGTGCCAGCAGATGGGGGGGAACTAGCACAGATACGCAGTATTTT. V and J are TRBV2 and TRBJ2-3, with 7 bases identical to TRBD2. The CDR3 runs to 15 residues. With 6 bases clipped from V and 0 bases from J, the junction kept 6 bases outside the gene matches. CDR1 is SNHLY and CDR2 is FYNNEI in the germline V gene.

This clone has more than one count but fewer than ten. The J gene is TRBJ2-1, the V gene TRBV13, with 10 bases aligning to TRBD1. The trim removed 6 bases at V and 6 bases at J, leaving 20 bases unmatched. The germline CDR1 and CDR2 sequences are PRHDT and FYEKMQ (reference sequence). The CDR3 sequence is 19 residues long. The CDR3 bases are TGTGCCAGCAGACTGACAGGGGGCCCTCCCCTGCCAGCGGGCAATGAGCAGTTCTTC. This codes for CASRLTGGPPLPAGNEQFF.

The DNA of the CDR3 is TGTGCCACTTCTAGAACGAACACTGAAGCTTTCTTT. Its translation: CATSRTNTEAFF. V is TRBV19 and J is TRBJ1-1; D gene uncertain. Germline values: CDR1 LNHDA, CDR2 SQIVND (reference sequence). Trimming left V 10 bases short and J 1 base short, with 10 bases between. This CDR3 comprises 12 residues.

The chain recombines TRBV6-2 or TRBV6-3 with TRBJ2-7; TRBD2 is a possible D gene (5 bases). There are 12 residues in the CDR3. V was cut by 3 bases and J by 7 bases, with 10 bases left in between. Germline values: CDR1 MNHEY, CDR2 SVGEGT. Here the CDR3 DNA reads TGTGCCAGCAGTTATTCGGACTTAGAGCAGTACTTC. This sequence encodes CASSYSDLEQYF.

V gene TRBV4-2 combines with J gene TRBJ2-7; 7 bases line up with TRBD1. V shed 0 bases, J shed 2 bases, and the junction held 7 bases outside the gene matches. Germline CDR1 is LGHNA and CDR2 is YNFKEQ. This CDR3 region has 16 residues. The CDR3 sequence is CASSQERQGGPYEQYF. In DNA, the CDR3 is TGTGCCAGCAGCCAAGAACGACAGGGTGGACCCTACGAGCAGTACTTC.

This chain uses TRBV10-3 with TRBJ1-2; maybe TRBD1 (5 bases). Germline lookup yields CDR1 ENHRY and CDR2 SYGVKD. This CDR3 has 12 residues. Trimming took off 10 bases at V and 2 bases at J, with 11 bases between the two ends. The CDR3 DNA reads TGTGCCACCCGGGGGGGGAACTATGGCTACACCTTC. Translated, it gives CATRGGNYGYTF.

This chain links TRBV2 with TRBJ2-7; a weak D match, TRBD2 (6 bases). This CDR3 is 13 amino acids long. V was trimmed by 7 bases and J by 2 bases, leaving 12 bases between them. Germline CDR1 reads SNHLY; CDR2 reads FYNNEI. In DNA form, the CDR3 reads TGTGCCAGCAACCCGGGACTGGCCTACGAGCAGTACTTC. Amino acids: CASNPGLAYEQYF.